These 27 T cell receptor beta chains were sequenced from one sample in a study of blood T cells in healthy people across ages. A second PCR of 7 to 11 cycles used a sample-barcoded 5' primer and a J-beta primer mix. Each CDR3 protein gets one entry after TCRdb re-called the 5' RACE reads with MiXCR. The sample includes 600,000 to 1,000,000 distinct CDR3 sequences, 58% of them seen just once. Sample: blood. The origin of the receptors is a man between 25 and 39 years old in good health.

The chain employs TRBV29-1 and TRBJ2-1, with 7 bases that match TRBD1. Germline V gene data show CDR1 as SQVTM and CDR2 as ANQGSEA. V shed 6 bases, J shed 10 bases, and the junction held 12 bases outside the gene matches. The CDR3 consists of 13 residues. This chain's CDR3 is CSVCSQGTDEQFF. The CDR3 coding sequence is TGCAGCGTATGCTCCCAGGGGACAGACGAGCAGTTCTTC.

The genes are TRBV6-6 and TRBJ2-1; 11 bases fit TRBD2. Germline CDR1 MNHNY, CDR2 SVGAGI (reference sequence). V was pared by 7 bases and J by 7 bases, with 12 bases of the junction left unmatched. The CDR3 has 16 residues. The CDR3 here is CASTASPGLAENEQFF. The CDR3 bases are TGTGCCAGCACTGCAAGTCCGGGACTAGCGGAGAATGAGCAGTTCTTC.

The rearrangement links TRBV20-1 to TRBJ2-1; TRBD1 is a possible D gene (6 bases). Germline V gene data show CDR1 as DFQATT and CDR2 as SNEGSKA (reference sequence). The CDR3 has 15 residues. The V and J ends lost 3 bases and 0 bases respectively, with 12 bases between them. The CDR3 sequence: CSARDSERSYNEQFF. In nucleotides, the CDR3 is TGCAGTGCTAGGGACAGTGAACGCTCCTACAATGAGCAGTTCTTC.

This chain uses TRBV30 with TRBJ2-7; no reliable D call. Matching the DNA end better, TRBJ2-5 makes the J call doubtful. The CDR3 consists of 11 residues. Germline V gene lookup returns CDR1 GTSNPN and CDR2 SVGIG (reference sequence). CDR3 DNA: TGTGCCTGGATACAAAAGGGGACCCAGTACTTC. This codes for CAWIQKGTQYF.

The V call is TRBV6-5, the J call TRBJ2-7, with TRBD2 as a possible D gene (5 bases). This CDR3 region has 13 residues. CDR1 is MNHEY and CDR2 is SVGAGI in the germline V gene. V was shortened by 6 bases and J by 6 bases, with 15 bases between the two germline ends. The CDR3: CASSPSTRAEQYF. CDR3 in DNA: TGTGCCAGCAGCCCCTCTACTAGAGCCGAGCAGTACTTC.

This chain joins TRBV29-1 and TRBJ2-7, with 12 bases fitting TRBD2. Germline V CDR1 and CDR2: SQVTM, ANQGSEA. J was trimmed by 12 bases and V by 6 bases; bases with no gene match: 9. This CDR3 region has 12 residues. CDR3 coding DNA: TGCAGCGTCAGGACTAGCGGGATGGTGTGGTACTTC. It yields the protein CSVRTSGMVWYF.

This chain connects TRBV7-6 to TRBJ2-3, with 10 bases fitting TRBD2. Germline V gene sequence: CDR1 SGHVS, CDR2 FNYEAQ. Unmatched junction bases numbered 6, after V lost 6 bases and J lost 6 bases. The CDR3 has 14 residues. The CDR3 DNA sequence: TGTGCCAGCAGGCCTAGCGGGGGAGGGGATACGCAGTATTTT. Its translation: CASRPSGGGDTQYF.

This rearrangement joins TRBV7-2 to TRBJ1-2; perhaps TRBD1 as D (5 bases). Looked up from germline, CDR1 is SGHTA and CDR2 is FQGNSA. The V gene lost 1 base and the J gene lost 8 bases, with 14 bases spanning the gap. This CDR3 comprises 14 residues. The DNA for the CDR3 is TGTGCCAGCAGCTTAGGACAGACCCTTGGCGGCTACACCTTC. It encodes CASSLGQTLGGYTF.

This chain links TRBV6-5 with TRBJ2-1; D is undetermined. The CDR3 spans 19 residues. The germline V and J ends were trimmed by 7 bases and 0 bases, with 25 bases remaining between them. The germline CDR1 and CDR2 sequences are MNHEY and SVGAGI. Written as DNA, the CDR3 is TGTGCCAGCACCTACCCGGACCAACCGCGAAAAAGCTCCTACAATGAGCAGTTCTTC. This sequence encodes CASTYPDQPRKSSYNEQFF.

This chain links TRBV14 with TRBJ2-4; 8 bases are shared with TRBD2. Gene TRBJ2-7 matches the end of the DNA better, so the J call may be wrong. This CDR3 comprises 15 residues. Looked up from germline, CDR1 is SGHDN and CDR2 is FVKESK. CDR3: CASSRFGTRTYEQYF. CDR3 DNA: TGTGCCAGCAGTCGATTTGGGACTAGGACCTACGAGCAGTACTTC.

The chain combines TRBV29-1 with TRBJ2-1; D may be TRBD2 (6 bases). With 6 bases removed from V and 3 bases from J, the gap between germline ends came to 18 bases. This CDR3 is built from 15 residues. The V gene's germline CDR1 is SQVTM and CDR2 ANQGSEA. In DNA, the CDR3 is TGCAGCGTCGGGACTGCCAGAGGGTTCTACAATGAGCAGTTCTTC. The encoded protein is CSVGTARGFYNEQFF.

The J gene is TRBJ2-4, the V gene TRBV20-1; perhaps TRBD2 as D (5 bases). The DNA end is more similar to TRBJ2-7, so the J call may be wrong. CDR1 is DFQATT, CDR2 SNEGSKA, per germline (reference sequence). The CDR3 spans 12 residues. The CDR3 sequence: CSARLLRDEQYF. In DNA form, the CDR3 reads TGCAGTGCTAGACTGTTGAGGGACGAGCAGTACTTC.

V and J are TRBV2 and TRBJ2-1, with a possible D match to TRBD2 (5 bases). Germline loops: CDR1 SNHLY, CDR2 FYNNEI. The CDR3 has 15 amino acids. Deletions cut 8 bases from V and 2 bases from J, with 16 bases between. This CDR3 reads CASRQTSLTYNEQFF. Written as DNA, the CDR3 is TGTGCCAGCCGACAAACTAGTCTAACCTACAATGAGCAGTTCTTC. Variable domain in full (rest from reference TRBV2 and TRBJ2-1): EPEVTQTPSHQVTQMGQEVILRCVPISNHLYFYWYRQILGQKVEFLVSFYNNEISEKSEIFDDQFSVERPDGSNFTLKIRSTKLEDSAMYFCASRQTSLTYNEQFFGPGTRLTVL.

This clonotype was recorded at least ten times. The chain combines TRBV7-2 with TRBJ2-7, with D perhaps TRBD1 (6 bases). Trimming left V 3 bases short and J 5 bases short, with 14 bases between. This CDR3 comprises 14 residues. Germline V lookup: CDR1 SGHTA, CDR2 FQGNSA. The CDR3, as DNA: TGTGCCAGCAGCTTTTCCGCACAGGGTGACGAGCAGTACTTC. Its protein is CASSFSAQGDEQYF.

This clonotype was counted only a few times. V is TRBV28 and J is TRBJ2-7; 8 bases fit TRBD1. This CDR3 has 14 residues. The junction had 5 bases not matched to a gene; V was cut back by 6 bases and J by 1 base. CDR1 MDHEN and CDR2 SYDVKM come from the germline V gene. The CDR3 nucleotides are TGTGCCAGCAGGGGACAGGCCATTTCCTACGAGCAGTACTTC. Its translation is CASRGQAISYEQYF.

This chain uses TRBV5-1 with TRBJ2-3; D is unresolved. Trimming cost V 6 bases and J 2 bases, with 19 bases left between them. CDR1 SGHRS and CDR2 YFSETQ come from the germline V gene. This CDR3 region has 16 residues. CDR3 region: CASMSGLGPSTDTQYF. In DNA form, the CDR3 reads TGCGCCAGCATGAGTGGTTTAGGACCATCCACAGATACGCAGTATTTT. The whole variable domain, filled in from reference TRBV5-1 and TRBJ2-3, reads KAGVTQTPRYLIKTRGQQVTLSCSPISGHRSVSWYQQTPGQGLQFLFEYFSETQRNKGNFPGRFSGRQFSNSRSEMNVSTLELGDSALYLCASMSGLGPSTDTQYFGPGTRLTVL.

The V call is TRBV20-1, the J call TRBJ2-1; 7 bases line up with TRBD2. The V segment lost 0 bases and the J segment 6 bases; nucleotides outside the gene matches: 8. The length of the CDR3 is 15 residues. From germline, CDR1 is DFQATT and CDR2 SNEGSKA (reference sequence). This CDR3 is CSARDLGLGSNEQFF. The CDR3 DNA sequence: TGCAGTGCTAGAGATCTCGGACTAGGTAGCAATGAGCAGTTCTTC.

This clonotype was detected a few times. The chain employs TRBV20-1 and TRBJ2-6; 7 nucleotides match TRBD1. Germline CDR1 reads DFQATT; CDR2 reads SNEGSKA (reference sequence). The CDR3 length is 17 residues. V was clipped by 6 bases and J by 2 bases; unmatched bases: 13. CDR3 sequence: CSAPQLRGPAGANVLTF. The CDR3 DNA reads TGCAGTGCACCCCAATTGAGGGGGCCGGCTGGGGCCAACGTCCTGACTTTC.

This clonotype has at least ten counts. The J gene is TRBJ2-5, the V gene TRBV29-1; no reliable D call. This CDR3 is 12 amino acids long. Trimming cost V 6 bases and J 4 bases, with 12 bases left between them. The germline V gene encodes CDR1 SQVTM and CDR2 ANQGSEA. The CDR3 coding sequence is TGCAGCGTCATCGGTGCCAGAGAGACCCAGTACTTC. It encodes CSVIGARETQYF.

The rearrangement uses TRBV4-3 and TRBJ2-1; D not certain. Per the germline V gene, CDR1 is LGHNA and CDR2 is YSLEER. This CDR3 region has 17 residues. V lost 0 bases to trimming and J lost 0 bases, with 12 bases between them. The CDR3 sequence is CASSQDGPGSSYNEQFF. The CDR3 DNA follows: TGCGCCAGCAGCCAAGATGGACCGGGTAGCTCCTACAATGAGCAGTTCTTC.

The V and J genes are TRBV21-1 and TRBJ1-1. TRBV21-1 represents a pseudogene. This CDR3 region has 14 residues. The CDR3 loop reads CASSKREENTEAFF. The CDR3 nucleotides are TGTGCCAGCAGCAAACGGGAGGAGAACACTGAAGCTTTCTTT.

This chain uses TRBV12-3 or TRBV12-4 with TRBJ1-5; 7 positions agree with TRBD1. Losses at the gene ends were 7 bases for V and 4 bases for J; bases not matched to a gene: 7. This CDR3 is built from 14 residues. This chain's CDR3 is CASTEGTENQPQHF. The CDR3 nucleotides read TGTGCCAGCACGGAAGGGACAGAGAATCAGCCCCAGCATTTT.

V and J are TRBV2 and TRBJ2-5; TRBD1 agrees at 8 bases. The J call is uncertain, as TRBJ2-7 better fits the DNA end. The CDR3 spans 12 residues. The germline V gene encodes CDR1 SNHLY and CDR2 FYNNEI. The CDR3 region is CAGRTGTREQYF. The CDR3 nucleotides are TGTGCCGGAAGGACAGGGACGCGCGAGCAGTACTTC.

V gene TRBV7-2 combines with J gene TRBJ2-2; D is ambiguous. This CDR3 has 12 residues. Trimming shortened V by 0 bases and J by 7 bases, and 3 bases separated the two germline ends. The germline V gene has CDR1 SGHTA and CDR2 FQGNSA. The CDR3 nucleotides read TGTGCCAGCAGCTTAGCGCTCGGGGAGCTGTTTTTT. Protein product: CASSLALGELFF.

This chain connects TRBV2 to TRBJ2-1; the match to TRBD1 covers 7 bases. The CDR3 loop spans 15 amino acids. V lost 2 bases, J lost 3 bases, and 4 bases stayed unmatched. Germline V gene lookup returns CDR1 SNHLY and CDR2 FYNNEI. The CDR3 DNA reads TGTGCCAGCAGTGAAACAGGGGCGATCTACAATGAGCAGTTCTTC. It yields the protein CASSETGAIYNEQFF. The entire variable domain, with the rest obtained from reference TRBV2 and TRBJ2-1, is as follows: EPEVTQTPSHQVTQMGQEVILRCVPISNHLYFYWYRQILGQKVEFLVSFYNNEISEKSEIFDDQFSVERPDGSNFTLKIRSTKLEDSAMYFCASSETGAIYNEQFFGPGTRLTVL.

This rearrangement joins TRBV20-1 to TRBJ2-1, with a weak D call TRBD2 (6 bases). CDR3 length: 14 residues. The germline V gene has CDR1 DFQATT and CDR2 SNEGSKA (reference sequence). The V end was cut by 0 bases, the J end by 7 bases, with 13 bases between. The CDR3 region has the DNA TGCAGTGCTAGAGAGGGGCGGGGTATAAATGAGCAGTTCTTC. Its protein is CSAREGRGINEQFF.

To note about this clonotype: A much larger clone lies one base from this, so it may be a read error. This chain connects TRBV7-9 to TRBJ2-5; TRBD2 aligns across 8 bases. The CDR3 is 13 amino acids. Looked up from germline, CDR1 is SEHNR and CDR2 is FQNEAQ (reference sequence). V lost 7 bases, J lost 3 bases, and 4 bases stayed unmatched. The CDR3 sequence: CASTREGEETQYF. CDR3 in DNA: TGTGCCAGCACCCGGGAGGGGGAAGAGACCCAGTACTTC.